This T cell receptor beta chain emerged from a study of radiation and T cells in renal cell carcinoma. Of note for this clone: A read error may be the cause here, since a much bigger clone is one base away.

As to time point: blood 2 weeks post-SBRT. Treatment in this sample: 15 Gy SBRT to primary tumor, nephrectomy 4 weeks later. Assay: immunoSEQ multiplex PCR; the TCRdb copy retains only in-frame clones and omits some. The data show some 150,000 clones, about 91% seen once. Trimming pared 2 bases from V and 7 bases from J, leaving 5 bases between. CDR1 and CDR2 from the germline V gene are GTSNPN and SVGIG (reference sequence). There are 11 residues in the CDR3. The sequencing here drew on blood, taken from a patient whose treatment included radiotherapy and nephrectomy. The chain joins TRBV30 to TRBJ2-2; D ambiguous. The clonotype was recovered from a woman in her forties or fifties with renal cell carcinoma. CDR3 nucleotides: TGTGCCTGGAGTTCTGGCGGGGAGCTGTTTTTT. This translates into CAWSSGGELFF.